Sequencing of this TCR beta chain was carried out in a study of shared T cell receptors in the human thymus. Method: immunoSEQ multiplex PCR; TCRdb's copy keeps in-frame clones and lacks some. The table has about 660,000 clones, approximately 87% seen once. Trimming cost V 1 base and J 1 base, with 8 bases left between them. Germline V CDR1 and CDR2: SGDLS, YYNGEE. This CDR3 spans 14 amino acids. The same data also contributed to another study, on human thymus T cells. From that study: The donors were infants in Finland with congenital heart defects, otherwise immunologically healthy. Usage of V and J genes appeared biased in thymic and blood repertoires.

The sample taken for sequencing was thymocytes. The sequence was collected from a boy under two years old with a congenital heart defect. The chain has TRBV9 and TRBJ1-1; D gene ambiguous. This CDR3 reads CASSVQVSNTEAFF. Here the CDR3 DNA reads TGTGCCAGCAGCGTACAGGTGTCGAACACTGAAGCTTTCTTT.